The text below deals with one T cell receptor (beta chain). Its recognized antigen is unknown. Base quality data are lacking; no much larger clone is found one base away. Every donor was a healthy Caucasian. CDR1 and CDR2 are read off the germline V gene as SGHRS and YFSETQ. Counted from cysteine to phenylalanine, this CDR3 has 15 amino acids. This entry keeps only the CDR3 DNA: 45 bases, framed from base 1. The method was 5' RACE. The sequencer was an Illumina HiSeq 2000. A universal primer binding site was added through template switching, and the final cDNA carried a unique molecular identifier so that TCR cDNA molecules could be counted accurately. Specific primers in the conserved constant-segment region were used to synthesize first-strand cDNA for the TCR alpha and beta chains. To control for contamination, every cDNA library carried two barcodes: a SMART-Mk sample barcode plus Illumina barcodes. TruSeq adapter sequences and Illumina sample barcodes were added in two successive PCR steps. The TCR alpha and beta cDNA libraries were sequenced on the Illumina HiSeq platform using custom primers. The authors' analysis ran thus. Unique molecular identifiers were extracted from raw reads with MiGEC, and CDR3 positions were determined with MiXCR. For each individual, recombination models were inferred using an EM algorithm with the repgenHMM and IGoR tools. The analysis of shared clonotypes was done with the tcR package in R, with sharing normalized by the product of cloneset sizes. Out-of-frame nonproductive sequences were analyzed to study raw recombination free of thymic and clonal selection effects. Starting from the raw public reads, TCRdb applied fastp trimming at Q25, assembled clones with MiXCR and retained in-frame beta chains. Identical CDR3 proteins give one entry, which carries the most common genes and DNA. The V and J calls reflect TCRdb's pipeline rather than the authors' work. A total of 1.5 million to 2 million distinct CDR3 sequences appear in this sample, around 29% of them only once. The ten top clones hold roughly 0.3% of the sample.

The record originates from a study of identical twins (dated by TCRdb to about 2016). Broadly, across the study: To test whether fetal clonotypes persist, the study used deep sequencing on TCR alpha and beta repertoires from monozygotic twins, unrelated adults of various ages, and cord blood. To rule out contamination, replicate twin experiments were performed at different times with different library preparation protocols.

Broader findings and caveats from the paper: Abundant cord blood beta clonotypes had fewer insertions, young adult naive repertoires showed a similar but weaker trend, and memory repertoires showed no such trend. Compared with coincidental sharing between unrelated individuals, out-of-frame TCR alpha sequences shared between twins showed an excess of sequences with low generation probability. Zero-insertion analyses could be partly confounded by invariant T cells such as MAIT and iNKT, although diverse VJ usage argued against such confounding for most clonotypes. In monozygotic twins, out-of-frame TCR alpha sharing was systematically underestimated by recombination models, although the models agreed with sharing between unrelated individuals. Conclusions relied on cross-sectional statistical analysis, since the same donors could not be followed over many years. A weaker excess of twin sharing was found in beta out-of-frame sequences because the signal-to-noise ratio was lowered by fewer shared sequences.

Sequencing used cord blood. The receptor was derived from a newborn girl in good health. The chain was built from TRBV5-1 and TRBJ2-5; 10 central bases correspond to TRBD1. With the DNA end fitting TRBJ2-7 better, the J assignment may be wrong. The CDR3 amino acid sequence is: CASRRDRGGNYEQYF. The nucleotide sequence is given as TGCGCCAGCAGAAGGGACAGGGGAGGGAACTACGAGCAGTACTTC.